This T cell receptor (beta chain) derives from a study of identical twins. The CDR3 length is 15 residues. V dropped 2 bases and J dropped 8 bases, with 16 bases sitting between them. Germline CDR1 is MGHRA and CDR2 is YSYEKL. Overall study findings and caveats: Modelling underestimated the level of out-of-frame TCR alpha sharing observed in monozygotic twins.

A universal primer site was added by template switching, and unique molecular identifiers were carried by the cDNA. In TCRdb, the 5' RACE reads were re-called with MiXCR into one record per CDR3 protein. The sample includes around 1.7 million distinct CDR3 sequences, less than 35% seen only once; the top ten take 0.27%. Healthy Caucasians, and only they, were the donors. This clonotype turned up a few times. Its target is unknown. The chain joins TRBV4-1 to TRBJ2-1, with unresolved D. The sequencing sample was made of cord blood. The sequence came from a newborn girl in good health. The CDR3 sequence is CASSQPRLVWDEQFF. Written as DNA, the CDR3 is TGCGCCAGCAGCCAACCTAGACTGGTATGGGATGAGCAGTTCTTC.